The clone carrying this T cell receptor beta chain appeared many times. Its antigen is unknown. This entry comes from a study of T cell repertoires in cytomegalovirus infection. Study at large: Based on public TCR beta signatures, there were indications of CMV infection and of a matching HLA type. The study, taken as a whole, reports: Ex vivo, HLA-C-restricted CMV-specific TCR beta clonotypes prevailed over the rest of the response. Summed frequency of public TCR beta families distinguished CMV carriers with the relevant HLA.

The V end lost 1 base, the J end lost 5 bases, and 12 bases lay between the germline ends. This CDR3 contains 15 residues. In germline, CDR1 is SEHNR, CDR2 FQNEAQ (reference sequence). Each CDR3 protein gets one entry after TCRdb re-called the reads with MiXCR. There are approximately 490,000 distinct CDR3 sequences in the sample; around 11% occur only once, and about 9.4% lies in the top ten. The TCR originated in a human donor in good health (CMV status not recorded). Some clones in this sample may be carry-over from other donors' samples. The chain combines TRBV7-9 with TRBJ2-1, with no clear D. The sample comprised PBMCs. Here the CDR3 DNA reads TGTGCCAGCAGCTTAGGGGCAGCGATTAACAATGAGCAGTTCTTC. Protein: CASSLGAAINNEQFF.